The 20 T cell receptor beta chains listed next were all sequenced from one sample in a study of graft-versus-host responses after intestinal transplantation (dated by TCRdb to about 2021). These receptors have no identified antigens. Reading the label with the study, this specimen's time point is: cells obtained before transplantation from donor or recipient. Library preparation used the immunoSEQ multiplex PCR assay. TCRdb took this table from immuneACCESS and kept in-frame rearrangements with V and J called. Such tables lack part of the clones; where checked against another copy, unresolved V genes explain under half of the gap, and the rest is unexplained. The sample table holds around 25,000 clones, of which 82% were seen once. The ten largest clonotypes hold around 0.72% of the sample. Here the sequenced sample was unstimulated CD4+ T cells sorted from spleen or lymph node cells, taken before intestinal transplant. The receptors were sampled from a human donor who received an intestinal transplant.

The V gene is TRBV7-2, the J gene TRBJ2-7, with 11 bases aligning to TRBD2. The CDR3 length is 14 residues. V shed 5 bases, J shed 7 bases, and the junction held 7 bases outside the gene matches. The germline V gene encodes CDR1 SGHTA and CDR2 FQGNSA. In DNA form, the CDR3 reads TGTGCCAGCAGCGGTAGCGGGGGGGCGAGGGAGCAGTACTTC. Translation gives CASSGSGGAREQYF.

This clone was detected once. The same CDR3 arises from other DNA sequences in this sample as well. CDR3 nucleotides: TGCGCCAGCAGCTTGGTCGTGACCGGGGAGCTGTTTTTT. This sequence encodes CASSLVVTGELFF. The chain recombines TRBV5-1 with TRBJ2-2; D is uncertain. Per germline, CDR1 SGHRS and CDR2 YFSETQ. The CDR3 totals 13 residues. Between the trimmed V and J ends, which lost 0 bases and 5 bases, there was a span of 5 bases.

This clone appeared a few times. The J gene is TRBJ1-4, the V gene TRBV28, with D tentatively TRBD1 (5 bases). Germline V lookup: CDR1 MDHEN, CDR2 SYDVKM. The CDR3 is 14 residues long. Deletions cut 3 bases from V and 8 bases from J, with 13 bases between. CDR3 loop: CASSLPREGEKLFF. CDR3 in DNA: TGTGCCAGCAGTTTGCCCAGGGAGGGGGAAAAACTGTTTTTT.

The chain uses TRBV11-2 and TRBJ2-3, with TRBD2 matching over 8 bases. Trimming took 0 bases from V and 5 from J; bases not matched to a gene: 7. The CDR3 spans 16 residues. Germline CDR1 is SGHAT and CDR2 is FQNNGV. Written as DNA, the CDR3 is TGTGCCAGCAGCTTAGAGCCAGCGGGAGTCAAAGATACGCAGTATTTT. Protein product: CASSLEPAGVKDTQYF.

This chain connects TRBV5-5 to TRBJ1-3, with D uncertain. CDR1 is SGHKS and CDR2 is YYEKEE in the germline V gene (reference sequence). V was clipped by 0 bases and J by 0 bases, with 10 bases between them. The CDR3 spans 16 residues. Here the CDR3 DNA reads TGTGCCAGCAGCTTGGCGGGTTCCTCCTCTGGAAACACCATATATTTT. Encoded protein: CASSLAGSSSGNTIYF.

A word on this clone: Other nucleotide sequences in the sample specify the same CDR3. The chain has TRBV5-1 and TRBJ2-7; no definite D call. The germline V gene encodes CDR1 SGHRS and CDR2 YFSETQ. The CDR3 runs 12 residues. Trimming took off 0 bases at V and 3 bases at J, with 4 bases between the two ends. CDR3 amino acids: CASSLVSYEQYF. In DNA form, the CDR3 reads TGCGCCAGCAGCTTGGTAAGCTACGAGCAGTACTTC.

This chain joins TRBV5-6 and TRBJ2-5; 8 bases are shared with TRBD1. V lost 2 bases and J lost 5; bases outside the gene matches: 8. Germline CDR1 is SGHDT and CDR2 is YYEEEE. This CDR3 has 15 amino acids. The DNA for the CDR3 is TGTGCCAGCAGCTTCTGGACAGGGATAGGGGAGACCCAGTACTTC. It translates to CASSFWTGIGETQYF.

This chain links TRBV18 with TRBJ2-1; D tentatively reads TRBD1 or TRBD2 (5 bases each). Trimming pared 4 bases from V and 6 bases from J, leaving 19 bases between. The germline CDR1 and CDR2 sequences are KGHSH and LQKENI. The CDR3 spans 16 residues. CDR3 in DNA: TGTGCCAGCTCACAAACGGGGAAACCCGGGGCCAATGAGCAGTTCTTC. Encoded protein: CASSQTGKPGANEQFF.

The CDR3 DNA sequence: TGTGCCAGCAAGAGGGGGAGCTCCTACGAGCAGTACTTC. This translates into CASKRGSSYEQYF. The chain recombines TRBV27 with TRBJ2-5, with a possible D match to TRBD1 (6 bases). The J call may be mistaken, given a closer DNA end match to TRBJ2-7. Germline V gives CDR1 MNHEY, CDR2 SMNVEV (reference sequence). The CDR3 is 13 amino acids.

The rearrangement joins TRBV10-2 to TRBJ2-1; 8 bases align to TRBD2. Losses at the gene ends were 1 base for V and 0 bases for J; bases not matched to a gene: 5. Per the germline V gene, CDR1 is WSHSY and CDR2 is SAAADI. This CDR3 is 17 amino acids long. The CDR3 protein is CASSELGGRSSYNEQFF. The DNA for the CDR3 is TGCGCCAGCAGTGAGTTAGGCGGGAGGAGCTCCTACAATGAGCAGTTCTTC.

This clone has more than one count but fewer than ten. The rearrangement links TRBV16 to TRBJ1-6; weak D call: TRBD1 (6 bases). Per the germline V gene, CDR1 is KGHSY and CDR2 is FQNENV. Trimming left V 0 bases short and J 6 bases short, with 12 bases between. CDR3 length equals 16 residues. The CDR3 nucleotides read TGTGCCAGCAGCCAATCCGCCGCAGGGGTTAATTCACCCCTCCACTTT. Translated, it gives CASSQSAAGVNSPLHF.

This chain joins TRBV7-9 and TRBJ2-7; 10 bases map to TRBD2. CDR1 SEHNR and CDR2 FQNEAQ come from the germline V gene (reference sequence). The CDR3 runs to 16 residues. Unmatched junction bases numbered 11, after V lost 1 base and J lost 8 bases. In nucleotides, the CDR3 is TGTGCCAGCAGCTTAGGGCTAGCGGGGGCCATGATGAAGCAGTACTTC. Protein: CASSLGLAGAMMKQYF.

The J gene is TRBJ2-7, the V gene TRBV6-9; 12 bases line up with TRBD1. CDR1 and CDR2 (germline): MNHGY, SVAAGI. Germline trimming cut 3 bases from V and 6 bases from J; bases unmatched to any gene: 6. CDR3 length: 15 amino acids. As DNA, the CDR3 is TGTGCCAGCAGTTACGGAGGGACAGGGGGCGGCGAGCAGTACTTC. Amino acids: CASSYGGTGGGEQYF.

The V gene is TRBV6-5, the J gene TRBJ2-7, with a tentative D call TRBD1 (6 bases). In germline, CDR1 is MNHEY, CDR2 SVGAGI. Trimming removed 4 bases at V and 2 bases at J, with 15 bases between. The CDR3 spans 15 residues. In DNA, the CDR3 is TGTGCCAGCAGTTTCTCCGGGACATTACCCTACGAGCAGTACTTC. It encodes CASSFSGTLPYEQYF.

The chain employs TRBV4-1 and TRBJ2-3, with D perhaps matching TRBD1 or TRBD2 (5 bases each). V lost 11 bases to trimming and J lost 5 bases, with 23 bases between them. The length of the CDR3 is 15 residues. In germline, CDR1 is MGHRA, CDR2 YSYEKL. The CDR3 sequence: CASKVSGLGGDTQYF. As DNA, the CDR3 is TGCGCCTCTAAGGTCTCGGGGCTAGGAGGAGATACGCAGTATTTT.

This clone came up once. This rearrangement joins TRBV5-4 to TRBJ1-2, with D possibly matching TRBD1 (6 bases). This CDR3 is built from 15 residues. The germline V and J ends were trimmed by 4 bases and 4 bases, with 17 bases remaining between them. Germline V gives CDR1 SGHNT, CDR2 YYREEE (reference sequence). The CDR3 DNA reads TGTGCCAGCAGCGCCTTAACAGGGAGGGGCTATGGCTACACCTTC. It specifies CASSALTGRGYGYTF. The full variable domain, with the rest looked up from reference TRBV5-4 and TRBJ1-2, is ETGVTQSPTHLIKTRGQQVTLRCSSQSGHNTVSWYQQALGQGPQFIFQYYREEENGRGNFPPRFSGLQFPNYSSELNVNALELDDSALYLCASSALTGRGYGYTFGSGTRLTVV.

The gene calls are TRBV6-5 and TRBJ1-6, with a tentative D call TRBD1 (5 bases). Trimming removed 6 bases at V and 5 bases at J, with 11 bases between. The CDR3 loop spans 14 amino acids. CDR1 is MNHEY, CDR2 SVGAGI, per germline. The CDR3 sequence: CASRPGPNNSPLHF. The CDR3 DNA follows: TGTGCCAGCAGGCCGGGACCCAATAATTCACCCCTCCACTTT.

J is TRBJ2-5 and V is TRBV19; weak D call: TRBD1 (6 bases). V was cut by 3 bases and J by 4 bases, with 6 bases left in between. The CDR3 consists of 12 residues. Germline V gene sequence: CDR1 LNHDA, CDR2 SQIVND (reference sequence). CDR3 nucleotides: TGTGCCAGTAGTATCAGGGGAGAGACCCAGTACTTC. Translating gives CASSIRGETQYF.

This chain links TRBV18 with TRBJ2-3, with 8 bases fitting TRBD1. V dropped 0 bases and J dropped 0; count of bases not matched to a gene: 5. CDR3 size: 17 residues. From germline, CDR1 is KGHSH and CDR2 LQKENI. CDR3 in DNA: TGTGCCAGCTCACCACCGTTTTGGACAGGGAGCACAGATACGCAGTATTTT. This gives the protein CASSPPFWTGSTDTQYF.

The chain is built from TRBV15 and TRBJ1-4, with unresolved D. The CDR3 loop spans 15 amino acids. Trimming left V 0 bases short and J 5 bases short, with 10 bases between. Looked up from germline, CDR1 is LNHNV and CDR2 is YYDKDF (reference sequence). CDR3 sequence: CATSRDPRENEKLFF. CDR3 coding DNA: TGTGCCACCAGCAGAGATCCCCGGGAAAATGAAAAACTGTTTTTT. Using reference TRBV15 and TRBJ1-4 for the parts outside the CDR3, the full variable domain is DAMVIQNPRYQVTQFGKPVTLSCSQTLNHNVMYWYQQKSSQAPKLLFHYYDKDFNNEADTPDNFQSRRPNTSFCFLDIRSPGLGDTAMYLCATSRDPRENEKLFFGSGTQLSVL.